The T cell receptor beta chain described here comes from a study of OX40 agonist ivuxolimab in advanced cancers. This table comes from immunoSEQ multiplex PCR, and its TCRdb copy is limited to in-frame clones, with some not included. The sample records around 62,000 clones, approximately 83% being singletons. Germline loops: CDR1 MDHEN, CDR2 SYDVKM. The CDR3 is 14 amino acids. The chain uses TRBV28 and TRBJ2-5, with 8 bases matching TRBD1. Gene TRBJ2-7 matches the end of the DNA better, so the J call may be wrong. Here the sequenced sample was CD4+ or CD8+ T cells sorted from blood, taken in a trial of the OX40 agonist ivuxolimab. The sequence was obtained from an adult with an advanced solid tumor such as melanoma, head and neck, liver or kidney cancer. The CDR3 reads CASSLDRVSHEQYF. The CDR3, as DNA: TGTGCCAGCAGCTTGGACAGGGTCAGCCACGAGCAGTACTTC.